The TCR beta chain described here comes from a study of cytomegalovirus exposure and HLA in healthy donors. Per the germline V gene, CDR1 is MDHEN and CDR2 is SYDVKM. The length of the CDR3 is 15 residues. J lost 3 bases, V lost 2 bases, and 3 bases had no gene match. Study-level findings and limits: A later analysis associated 15,000 to 20,000 TCR beta sequences with HLA alleles at a 0.05 false discovery rate.

Primers for the PCR totalled 60 Vbeta and 13 Jbeta. Using immunoSEQ multiplex PCR, the repertoire was profiled, and TCRdb retains in-frame clones only, with some absent. Here the sample spans approximately 200,000 clones, 60% to 80% being singletons. Comment on this clone: Its antigen remains unidentified.

The sequenced material came from PBMCs. This sequence originates from a woman between 18 and 29 years old in good health and CMV-seronegative. The V gene is TRBV28, the J gene TRBJ2-7; 11 nucleotides line up with TRBD1. Here the CDR3 reads CASSLPGTGGYEQYF. The CDR3 region has the DNA TGTGCCAGCAGTTTACCAGGGACAGGGGGCTACGAGCAGTACTTC.